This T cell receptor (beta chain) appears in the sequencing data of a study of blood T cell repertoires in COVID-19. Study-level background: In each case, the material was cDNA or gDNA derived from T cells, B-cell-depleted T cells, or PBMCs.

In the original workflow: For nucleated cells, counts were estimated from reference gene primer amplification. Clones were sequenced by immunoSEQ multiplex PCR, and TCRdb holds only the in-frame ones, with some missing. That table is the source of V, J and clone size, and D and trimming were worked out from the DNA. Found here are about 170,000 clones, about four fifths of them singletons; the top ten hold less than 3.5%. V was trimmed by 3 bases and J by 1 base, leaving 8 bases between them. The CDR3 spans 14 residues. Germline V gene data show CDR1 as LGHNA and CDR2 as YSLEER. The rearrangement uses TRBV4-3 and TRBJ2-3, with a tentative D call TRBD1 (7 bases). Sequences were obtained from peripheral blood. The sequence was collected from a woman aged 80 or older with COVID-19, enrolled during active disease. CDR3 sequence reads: CASSHRGGTDTQYF. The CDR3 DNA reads TGCGCCAGCAGCCACAGGGGGGGCACAGATACGCAGTATTTT.